The TCR beta chain described here comes from a study of metastatic and nonmetastatic thyroid tumors. TCRdb reanalyzed the PCR reads with MiXCR. The sample has under 20,000 clones, 15% to 20% seen once; the top ten hold about 18%. This clone is deemed medium-sized. Thyroid surgery had not been preceded by any treatment in any patient. Sample: blood. The clonotype originates from a male donor with papillary thyroid cancer or a benign thyroid nodule (not recorded which). Some clones in this sample may be carry-over from other donors' samples.

The CDR3 DNA follows: TGTGCCAGCAGCTTCCTACAGGGGGCTTCCGTATATGGCTACACCTTC. This gives the protein CASSFLQGASVYGYTF. The chain carries TRBV11-3 and TRBJ1-2, with 9 bases that match TRBD1. Trimming removed 3 bases from V and 5 bases from J; junction bases left unmatched: 10. CDR1 is SGHNT, CDR2 YENEEA, per germline. The CDR3 has 16 amino acids. Using reference TRBV11-3 and TRBJ1-2 for the parts outside the CDR3, the full variable domain is EAGVVQSPRYKIIEKKQPVAFWCNPISGHNTLYWYLQNLGQGPELLIRYENEEAVDDSQLPKDRFSAERLKGVDSTLKIQPAELGDSAVYLCASSFLQGASVYGYTFGSGTRLTVV.